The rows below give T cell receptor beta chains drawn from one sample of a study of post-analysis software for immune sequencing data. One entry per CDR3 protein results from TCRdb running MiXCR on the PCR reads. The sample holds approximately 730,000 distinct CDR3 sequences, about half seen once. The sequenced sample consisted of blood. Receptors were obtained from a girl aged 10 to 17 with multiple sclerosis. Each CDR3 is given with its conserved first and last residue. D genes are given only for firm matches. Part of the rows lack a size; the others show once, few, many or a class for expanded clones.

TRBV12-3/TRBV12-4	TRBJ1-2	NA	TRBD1	TGTGCCAGCAGTTCAAGGGGGCTTGGCTACACCTTC	CASSSRGLGYTF
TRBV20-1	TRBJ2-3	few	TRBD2	TGCAGTGCTAGAGGACTAGCGGGAAGGGGTTATACGCAGTATTTT	CSARGLAGRGYTQYF
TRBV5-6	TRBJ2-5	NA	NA	TGTGCCAGCAGCCGTAGACTAGGCCAAGAGACCCAGTACTTC	CASSRRLGQETQYF
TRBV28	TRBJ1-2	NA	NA	TGTGCCAGCAGTCTCAGGGTTTTGTATGGCTACACCTTC	CASSLRVLYGYTF
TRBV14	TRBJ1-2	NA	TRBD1	TGTGCCAGCAGCCAAGATCTTAGGACAGGGGATGGCTACACCTTC	CASSQDLRTGDGYTF
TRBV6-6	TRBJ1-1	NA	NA	TGTGCCAGCAGTTTAAGCCCGACAGGTGGGAACACTGAAGCTTTCTTT	CASSLSPTGGNTEAFF
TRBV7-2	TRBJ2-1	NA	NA	TGTGCCAGCAGCTTTTATCCCTACAATGAGCAGTTCTTC	CASSFYPYNEQFF
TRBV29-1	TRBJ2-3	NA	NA	TGCAGTTATCTCACAGATACGCAGTATTTT	CSYLTDTQYF
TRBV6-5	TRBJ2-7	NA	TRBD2	TGTGCCAGCAGTTGGACCCTTGGGACTAGCGGGGGCTACAATGAGCAGTACTTC	CASSWTLGTSGGYNEQYF
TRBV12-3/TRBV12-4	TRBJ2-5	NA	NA	TGTGCCAGCAGTTTCTTGACTACCGGGACGACAGAGACCCAGTACTTC	CASSFLTTGTTETQYF
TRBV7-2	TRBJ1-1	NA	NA	TGTGCCAGCAGCTTAAATTCGCTCAGAGCGAACACTGAAGCTTTCTTT	CASSLNSLRANTEAFF
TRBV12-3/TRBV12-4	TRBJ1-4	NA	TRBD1	TGTGCCAGCAGTTTAGGGACAGGGGGAAAGGAAAAACTGTTTTTT	CASSLGTGGKEKLFF
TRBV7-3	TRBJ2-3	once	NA	TGTGCCAGCAGCTTAAGGGGCGGGCTCGATGCGCAGTATTTT	CASSLRGGLDAQYF
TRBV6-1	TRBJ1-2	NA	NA	TGTGCCAGCGCGGGACTTAACTATGGCTACACCTTC	CASAGLNYGYTF
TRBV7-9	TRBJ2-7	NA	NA	TGTGCCAGCAGCTCCGCGGGGGCTAGTATCCACGAGCAGTACTTC	CASSSAGASIHEQYF
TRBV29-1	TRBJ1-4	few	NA	TGCAGCGCGGAGGACAGTTTGACTGAAAAACTGTTTTTT	CSAEDSLTEKLFF
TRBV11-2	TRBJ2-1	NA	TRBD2	TGTGCCATCTCCCCGCTAGCGGGGTACAATGAGCAGTTCTTC	CAISPLAGYNEQFF
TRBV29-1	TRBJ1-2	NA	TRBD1	TGCAGCTCTTGGACAGGGTCTAACTATGGCTACACCTTC	CSSWTGSNYGYTF
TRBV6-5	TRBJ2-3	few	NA	TGTGCCAGCAGTCCGACACCGCCAGATACGCAGTATTTT	CASSPTPPDTQYF
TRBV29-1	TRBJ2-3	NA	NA	TGCAGCGTTGAAAAGACAGACCTTAGCACAGATACGCAGTATTTT	CSVEKTDLSTDTQYF
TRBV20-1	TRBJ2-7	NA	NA	TGCAGTGCTAGAGATCTTGGAGGGGGCGGGAGTTACTACGAGCAGTACTTC	CSARDLGGGGSYYEQYF
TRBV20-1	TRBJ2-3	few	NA	TGCAGTGCTAGTGGGACAGATACGCAGTATTTT	CSASGTDTQYF
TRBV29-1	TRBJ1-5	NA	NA	TGCAGCGTAGGGAATAGCGGTCAGCCCCAGCATTTT	CSVGNSGQPQHF
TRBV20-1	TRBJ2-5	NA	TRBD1	TGCAGTGCTAGTCCTCAGACCCGGGACAGTCAAGAGACCCAGTACTTC	CSASPQTRDSQETQYF
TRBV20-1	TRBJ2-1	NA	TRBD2	TGCAGTGCCCCCTCCGTGACTAGCGGCTACAATGAGCAGTTCTTC	CSAPSVTSGYNEQFF
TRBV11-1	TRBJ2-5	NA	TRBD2	TGTGCCAGCAGCCGGGTGACTAGCGGGAGGGTTAATGAGCAGTACTTC	CASSRVTSGRVNEQYF
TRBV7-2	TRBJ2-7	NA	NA	TGTGCCAGCGGAAAGGGTACCGCCTACGAGCAGTACTTC	CASGKGTAYEQYF
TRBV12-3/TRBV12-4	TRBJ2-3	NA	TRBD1	TGTGCCAGCATCAACCAACAGGGGAGTAGAGATACGCAGTATTTT	CASINQQGSRDTQYF
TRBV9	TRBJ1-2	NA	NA	TGTGCCAGCAACCCGCTGGCAGACACTAACTATGGCTACACCTTC	CASNPLADTNYGYTF
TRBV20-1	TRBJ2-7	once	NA	TGCAGTGCCAGGGCGCCCTACGAGCAGTACTTC	CSARAPYEQYF
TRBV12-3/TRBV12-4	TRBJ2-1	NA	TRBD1	TGTGCCAGCAGTTCCGGACAGGGGCCGTTTTACAATGAGCAGTTCTTC	CASSSGQGPFYNEQFF
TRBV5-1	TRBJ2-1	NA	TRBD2	TGCGCCAGCAGCTTGGCCGGGACTAGCGATGAGCAGTTCTTC	CASSLAGTSDEQFF